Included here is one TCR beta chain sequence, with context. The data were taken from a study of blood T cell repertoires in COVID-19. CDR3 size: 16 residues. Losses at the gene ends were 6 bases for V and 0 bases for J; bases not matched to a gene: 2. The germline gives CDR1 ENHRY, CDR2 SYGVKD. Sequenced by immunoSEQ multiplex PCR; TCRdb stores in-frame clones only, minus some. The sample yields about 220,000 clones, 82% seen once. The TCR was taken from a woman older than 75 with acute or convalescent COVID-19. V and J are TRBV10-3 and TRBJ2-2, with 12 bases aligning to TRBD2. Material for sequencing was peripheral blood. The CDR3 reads CAIRGLAGANTGELFF. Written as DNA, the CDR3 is TGTGCCATCAGGGGACTAGCGGGCGCGAACACCGGGGAGCTGTTTTTT.